This entry concerns a single TCR beta chain. Its antigen is still unknown. This CDR3 has 14 amino acids. Germline-derived CDR1 and CDR2 are SGHNT and YENEEA. V was cut by 5 bases and J by 7 bases, with 15 bases left in between. During its preparation, the TCRbeta library received unique molecular identifiers. TCRdb re-analysed the PCR reads in MiXCR, keeping a single row per CDR3 protein. The data contain over 400,000 distinct CDR3 sequences, around two fifths of them singletons. This record belongs to a study of T-cell reconstitution after alpha-beta-depleted transplantation in children. Findings of the study overall: Two months or so post-transplant, alpha-beta T cells reportedly derived from several hundred expanded graft clones. One year post-transplant, T-cell counts and diversity were largely derived from T cells produced anew. From surviving recipient T cells and thymic progenitors came the high day-60 TCRbeta diversity observed in some patients.

This clonotype was obtained from a girl aged 2 to 9 with aplastic anemia, due to receive a stem cell transplant. The chain couples TRBV11-3 to TRBJ2-1; D may be TRBD2 (6 bases). The input for sequencing was PBMCs, taken before TCRalphabeta/CD19-depleted stem cell transplant. The CDR3 here is CASSLGLLGNEQFF. DNA of the CDR3: TGTGCCAGCAGCCTAGGACTATTGGGAAATGAGCAGTTCTTC.